This TCR beta chain was documented in a study of T cell responses to AZD1222 COVID-19 vaccine. Study conclusions and caveats: The repertoires were collected only after the peak T cell response. Close to half of all spike-specific TCRs reportedly target regions of the variants that are unmutated.

This clone was counted between two and nine times. Its antigen remains unknown. CDR3 length: 12 amino acids. In germline, CDR1 is SGHDT, CDR2 YYEEEE. The V and J ends lost 1 base and 9 bases respectively, with 10 bases between them. Profiling relied on immunoSEQ multiplex PCR, and the TCRdb table lists in-frame clones only, not all of them. The sample has about 120,000 clones, roughly 89% seen once. The TCR sequence derives from an adult in good health. The starting material was peripheral blood, obtained on day 0 of MenACWY control vaccination. This chain uses TRBV5-6 with TRBJ1-1; D remains unclear. The CDR3 here is CASSLRAGKAFF. The CDR3 DNA follows: TGTGCCAGCAGCTTGAGGGCCGGCAAAGCTTTCTTT.